The 20 T cell receptor beta chains given below trace back to one sample, sequenced in a study of OX40 agonist ivuxolimab in advanced cancers. Here immunoSEQ multiplex PCR was the method, and the copy in TCRdb shows in-frame clones only, minus some. The sample has tens of thousands of clones; roughly 85% are singletons. Sample: CD4+ or CD8+ T cells sorted from blood, taken in a trial of the OX40 agonist ivuxolimab. Receptor source: an adult with an advanced solid tumor such as melanoma, head and neck, liver or kidney cancer.

The gene calls are TRBV7-9 and TRBJ2-1, with no clear D. CDR1 and CDR2 from the germline V gene are SEHNR and FQNEAQ (reference sequence). This CDR3 is built from 13 residues. Deletions cut 3 bases from V and 8 bases from J, with 11 bases between. The CDR3 sequence: CASSFSQFDEQFF. For the CDR3, the DNA is TGTGCCAGCAGCTTTTCCCAGTTTGATGAGCAGTTCTTC.

The V gene is TRBV28, the J gene TRBJ2-3, with a weak D call TRBD2 (6 bases). V gave up 2 bases and J gave up 0 bases, with 12 bases separating them. CDR1 is MDHEN, CDR2 SYDVKM, per germline. The CDR3 runs to 16 residues. CDR3 bases: TGTGCCAGCAGTTTAATGCGGGACCCCAGCACAGATACGCAGTATTTT. This translates into CASSLMRDPSTDTQYF.

The chain has TRBV10-3 and TRBJ2-2, with 8 bases that match TRBD2. The CDR3 is made up of 14 amino acids. The V gene's germline CDR1 is ENHRY and CDR2 SYGVKD. After removal of 8 bases from V and 1 base from J, the junction contained 3 bases not matched to a gene. The CDR3 coding sequence is TGTGCCATCGGAACTAGCGGGAACACCGGGGAGCTGTTTTTT. Its protein product is CAIGTSGNTGELFF.

The chain is built from TRBV6-1 and TRBJ2-6; TRBD1 matches 8 bases. The CDR3 has 15 residues. Germline CDR1 is MNHNS and CDR2 is SASEGT. J gave up 4 bases and V 6 bases, and 5 bases lay outside the gene matches. CDR3 nucleotides: TGTGCCAGCAGGCGGACAGGGCAAGGGGCCAACGTCCTGACTTTC. It yields the protein CASRRTGQGANVLTF.

The rearrangement joins TRBV5-1 to TRBJ1-1, with 7 nucleotides matching TRBD1. The V gene's germline CDR1 is SGHRS and CDR2 YFSETQ. The CDR3 is 14 amino acids. Trimming cost V 7 bases and J 0 bases; bases outside gene matches: 6. The CDR3 reads CASGGGQLNTEAFF. CDR3 nucleotides: TGCGCCAGCGGGGGGGGACAGCTGAACACTGAAGCTTTCTTT.

The J gene is TRBJ2-5, the V gene TRBV2; 8 bases align to TRBD1. The CDR3 length is 14 residues. Germline V gene lookup returns CDR1 SNHLY and CDR2 FYNNEI. J lost 2 bases, V lost 2 bases, and 1 base had no gene match. The CDR3 sequence is CASSERTGQETQYF. The CDR3 region has the DNA TGTGCCAGCAGTGAAAGGACAGGGCAAGAGACCCAGTACTTC.

This clone was seen a single time. In DNA, the CDR3 is TGCAGCGTTGAAGGGTCGGTGAGGGTCGGGGAGCTGTTTTTT. This codes for CSVEGSVRVGELFF. V usage is TRBV29-1 and J usage is TRBJ2-2; a possible D gene is TRBD2 (5 bases). V lost 1 base to trimming and J lost 7 bases, with 13 bases between them. Germline assignment: CDR1 SQVTM and CDR2 ANQGSEA. This CDR3 region has 14 residues.

The J gene is TRBJ2-5, the V gene TRBV9; tentatively, D is TRBD2 (6 bases). The CDR3 has 16 residues. Germline V gene data show CDR1 as SGDLS and CDR2 as YYNGEE. V was pared by 2 bases and J by 4 bases, with 18 bases between. CDR3 nucleotides: TGTGCCAGCAGCGTGGGGACTGGGGTAGTAGGAGAGACCCAGTACTTC. Encoded protein: CASSVGTGVVGETQYF.

This clone appeared a single time. This rearrangement joins TRBV5-1 to TRBJ2-1; 8 positions agree with TRBD2. This CDR3 contains 16 residues. Looked up from germline, CDR1 is SGHRS and CDR2 is YFSETQ. The junction had 7 bases not matched to a gene; V was cut back by 0 bases and J by 5 bases. The CDR3 reads CASSLDRAGANNEQFF. DNA for the CDR3: TGCGCCAGCAGCTTGGACAGAGCGGGAGCGAACAATGAGCAGTTCTTC.

The V call is TRBV7-9, the J call TRBJ2-5, with D uncertain. Germline V lookup: CDR1 SEHNR, CDR2 FQNEAQ (reference sequence). The CDR3 extends over 12 amino acids. Trimming shortened V by 3 bases and J by 3 bases, and 5 bases separated the two germline ends. For the CDR3, the DNA is TGTGCCAGCAGCTTTACTGAAGAGACCCAGTACTTC. Residues: CASSFTEETQYF. The full variable domain, rest sourced from reference TRBV7-9 and TRBJ2-5, is DTGVSQNPRHKITKRGQNVTFRCDPISEHNRLYWYRQTLGQGPEFLTYFQNEAQLEKSRLLSDRFSAERPKGSFSTLEIQRTEQGDSAMYLCASSFTEETQYFGPGTRLLVL.

The chain recombines TRBV19 with TRBJ2-7; D perhaps matches TRBD2 (7 bases). V was pared by 4 bases and J by 4 bases, with 17 bases between. The germline gives CDR1 LNHDA, CDR2 SQIVND (reference sequence). The length of the CDR3 is 15 residues. CDR3 nucleotide sequence: TGTGCCAGTAGTAAGGGAGGGACATTTAATTACGAGCAGTACTTC. As protein: CASSKGGTFNYEQYF.

V gene TRBV5-4 combines with J gene TRBJ2-7, with D possibly TRBD1 on 5 matching bases. The CDR3 has 13 residues. Germline CDR1 is SGHNT and CDR2 is YYREEE (reference sequence). V lost 10 bases and J lost 7, with 21 bases in between. CDR3 in DNA: TGTGCCGGGGCCAGGGCAGGGTCTGAGGAGCAGTACTTC. This encodes CAGARAGSEEQYF.

J is TRBJ1-5 and V is TRBV2; TRBD1 is a possible D gene (5 bases). The CDR3 extends over 15 amino acids. Germline V gives CDR1 SNHLY, CDR2 FYNNEI. V shed 6 bases and J shed 6 bases, with 18 bases lying between them. The CDR3 spells CASSLLEGLGQPQHF. The CDR3, as DNA: TGTGCCAGCAGCCTACTCGAGGGACTGGGTCAGCCCCAGCATTTT. Full variable domain (rest looked up from reference TRBV2 and TRBJ1-5): EPEVTQTPSHQVTQMGQEVILRCVPISNHLYFYWYRQILGQKVEFLVSFYNNEISEKSEIFDDQFSVERPDGSNFTLKIRSTKLEDSAMYFCASSLLEGLGQPQHFGDGTRLSIL.

The chain couples TRBV5-1 to TRBJ2-3; D unresolved. Germline CDR1 SGHRS, CDR2 YFSETQ. With 0 bases removed from V and 6 bases from J, the gap between germline ends came to 5 bases. The CDR3 consists of 12 residues. CDR3 nucleotide sequence: TGCGCCAGCAGCTTGGGGTCTGATACGCAGTATTTT. It yields the protein CASSLGSDTQYF.

This chain links TRBV28 with TRBJ1-6; the match to TRBD1 covers 8 bases. The CDR3 sequence is 14 residues long. The junction had 6 bases not matched to a gene; V was cut back by 6 bases and J by 8 bases. CDR1 and CDR2 from the germline V gene are MDHEN and SYDVKM. CDR3 nucleotides: TGTGCCAGCAGGAGGACAGGGATTGATTCACCCCTCCACTTT. This sequence encodes CASRRTGIDSPLHF.

V is TRBV4-1 and J is TRBJ2-1; weak D call: TRBD2 (5 bases). V was pared by 3 bases and J by 0 bases, with 15 bases between. CDR3 size: 17 residues. CDR1 MGHRA and CDR2 YSYEKL come from the germline V gene. This CDR3 reads CASSQRQERASYNEQFF. CDR3 nucleotide sequence: TGCGCCAGCAGCCAGCGTCAGGAGAGGGCCTCCTACAATGAGCAGTTCTTC.

CDR3 nucleotides: TGTGCCAGCAGCTCACCCGGGACAGGGATCCACGAGCAGTACTTC. Its translation is CASSSPGTGIHEQYF. The chain is built from TRBV7-9 and TRBJ2-7; 9 bases map to TRBD1. The CDR3 is 15 amino acids. The germline V gene encodes CDR1 SEHNR and CDR2 FQNEAQ (reference sequence). Trimming at V came to 4 bases and at J to 5 bases, leaving 9 bases not matched to a gene.

This clone has more than one count but fewer than ten. V is TRBV11-2 and J is TRBJ2-2; D is unresolved. Trimming removed 5 bases at V and 0 bases at J, with 7 bases between. The germline gives CDR1 SGHAT, CDR2 FQNNGV. CDR3 size: 14 residues. The CDR3 region has the DNA TGTGCCAGCAGCGCCACAACGAACACCGGGGAGCTGTTTTTT. Protein sequence: CASSATTNTGELFF.

This clone has only a few counts. The chain has TRBV28 and TRBJ2-6; TRBD2 matches at 8 bases. The CDR3 totals 17 residues. Germline CDR1 reads MDHEN; CDR2 reads SYDVKM. The ends lost 2 bases at V and 0 bases at J; junction bases unmatched: 3. The CDR3 spells CASSLERGSSGANVLTF. CDR3 nucleotide sequence: TGTGCCAGCAGTTTAGAGCGGGGGAGCTCTGGGGCCAACGTCCTGACTTTC.

The chain combines TRBV19 with TRBJ2-7; 7 bases match TRBD1. V lost 6 bases, J lost 3 bases, and 5 bases stayed unmatched. The CDR3 sequence is 13 residues long. Germline V CDR1 and CDR2: LNHDA, SQIVND (reference sequence). The CDR3 is CASSLTGIYEQYF. The CDR3 DNA reads TGTGCCAGTAGCCTGACAGGGATCTACGAGCAGTACTTC.